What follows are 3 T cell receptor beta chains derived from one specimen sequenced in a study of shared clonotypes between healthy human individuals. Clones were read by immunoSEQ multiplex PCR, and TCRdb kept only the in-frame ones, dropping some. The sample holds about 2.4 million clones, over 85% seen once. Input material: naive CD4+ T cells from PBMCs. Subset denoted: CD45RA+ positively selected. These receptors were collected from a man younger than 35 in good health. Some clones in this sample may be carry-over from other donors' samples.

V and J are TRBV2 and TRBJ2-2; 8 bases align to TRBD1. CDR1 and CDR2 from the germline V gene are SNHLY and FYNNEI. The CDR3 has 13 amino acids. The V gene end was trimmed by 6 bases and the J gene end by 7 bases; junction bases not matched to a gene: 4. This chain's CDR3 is CASSQQGDGELFF. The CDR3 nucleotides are TGTGCCAGCAGCCAACAGGGGGACGGGGAGCTGTTTTTT.

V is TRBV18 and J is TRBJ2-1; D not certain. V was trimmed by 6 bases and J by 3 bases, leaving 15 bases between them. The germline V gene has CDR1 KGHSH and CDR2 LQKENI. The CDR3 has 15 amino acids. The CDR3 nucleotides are TGTGCCAGCTCGCCCGATAGAGAGGTCTACAATGAGCAGTTCTTC. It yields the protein CASSPDREVYNEQFF.

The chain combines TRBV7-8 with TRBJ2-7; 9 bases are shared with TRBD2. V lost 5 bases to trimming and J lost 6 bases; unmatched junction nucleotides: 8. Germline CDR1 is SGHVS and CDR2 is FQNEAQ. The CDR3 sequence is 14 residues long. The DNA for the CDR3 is TGTGCCAGCAGCCCGGGACTAGCTTGGGGCGAGCAGTACTTC. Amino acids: CASSPGLAWGEQYF.